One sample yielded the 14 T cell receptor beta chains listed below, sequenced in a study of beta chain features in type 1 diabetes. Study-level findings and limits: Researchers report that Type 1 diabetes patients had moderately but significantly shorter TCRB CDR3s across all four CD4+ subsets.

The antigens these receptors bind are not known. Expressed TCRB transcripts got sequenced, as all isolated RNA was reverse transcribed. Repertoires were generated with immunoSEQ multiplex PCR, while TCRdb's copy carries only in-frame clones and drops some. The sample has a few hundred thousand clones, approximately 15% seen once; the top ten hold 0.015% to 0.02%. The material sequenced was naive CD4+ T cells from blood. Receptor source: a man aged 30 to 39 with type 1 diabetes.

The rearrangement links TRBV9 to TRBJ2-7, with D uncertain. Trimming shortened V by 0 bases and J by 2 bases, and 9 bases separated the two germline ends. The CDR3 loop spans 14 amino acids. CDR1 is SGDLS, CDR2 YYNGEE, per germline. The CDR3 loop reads CASSVGLATYEQYF. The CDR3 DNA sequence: TGTGCCAGCAGCGTAGGCTTGGCAACCTACGAGCAGTACTTC.

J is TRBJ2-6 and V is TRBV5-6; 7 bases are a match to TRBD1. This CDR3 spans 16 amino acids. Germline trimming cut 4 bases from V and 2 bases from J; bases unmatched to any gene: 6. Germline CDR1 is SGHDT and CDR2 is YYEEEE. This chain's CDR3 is CASSLTGATGANVLTF. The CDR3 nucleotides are TGTGCCAGCAGCCTCACAGGGGCTACTGGGGCCAACGTCCTGACTTTC.

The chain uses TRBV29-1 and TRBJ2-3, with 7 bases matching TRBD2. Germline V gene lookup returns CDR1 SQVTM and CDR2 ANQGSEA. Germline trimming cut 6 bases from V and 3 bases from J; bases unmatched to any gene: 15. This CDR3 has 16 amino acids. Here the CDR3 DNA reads TGCAGCGTCGTTGACGGGAGCCTCGGGAGGACAGATACGCAGTATTTT. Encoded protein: CSVVDGSLGRTDTQYF.

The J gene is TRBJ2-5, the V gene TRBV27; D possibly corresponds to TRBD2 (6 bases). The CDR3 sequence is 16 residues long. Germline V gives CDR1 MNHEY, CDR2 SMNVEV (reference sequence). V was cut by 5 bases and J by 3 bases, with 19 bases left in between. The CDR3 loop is CASSPIVGLAEETQYF. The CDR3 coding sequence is TGTGCCAGCAGTCCGATCGTGGGGTTAGCGGAAGAGACCCAGTACTTC.

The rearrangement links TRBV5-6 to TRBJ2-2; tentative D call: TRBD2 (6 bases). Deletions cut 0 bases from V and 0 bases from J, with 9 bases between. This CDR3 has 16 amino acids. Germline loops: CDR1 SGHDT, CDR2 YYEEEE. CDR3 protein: CASSLEPGANTGELFF. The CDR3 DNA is TGTGCCAGCAGCTTGGAGCCGGGAGCGAACACCGGGGAGCTGTTTTTT. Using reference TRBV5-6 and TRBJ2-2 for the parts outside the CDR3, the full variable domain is DAGVTQSPTHLIKTRGQQVTLRCSPKSGHDTVSWYQQALGQGPQFIFQYYEEEERQRGNFPDRFSGHQFPNYSSELNVNALLLGDSALYLCASSLEPGANTGELFFGEGSRLTVL.

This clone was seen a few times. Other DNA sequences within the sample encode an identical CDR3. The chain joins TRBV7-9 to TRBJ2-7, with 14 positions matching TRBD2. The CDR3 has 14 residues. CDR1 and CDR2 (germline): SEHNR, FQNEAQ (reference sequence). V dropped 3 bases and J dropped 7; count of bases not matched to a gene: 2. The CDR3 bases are TGTGCCAGCAGCTTGGGACTAGCGGGGGATGAGCAGTACTTC. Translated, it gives CASSLGLAGDEQYF.

The CDR3 loop is CASSTGQEGTDTQYF. In nucleotides, the CDR3 is TGCGCCAGCAGCACCGGACAGGAAGGTACAGATACGCAGTATTTT. V gene TRBV5-1 combines with J gene TRBJ2-3, with 7 bases that match TRBD1. Trimming removed 4 bases from V and 3 bases from J; junction bases left unmatched: 8. The CDR3 sequence is 15 residues long. Germline V gene sequence: CDR1 SGHRS, CDR2 YFSETQ.

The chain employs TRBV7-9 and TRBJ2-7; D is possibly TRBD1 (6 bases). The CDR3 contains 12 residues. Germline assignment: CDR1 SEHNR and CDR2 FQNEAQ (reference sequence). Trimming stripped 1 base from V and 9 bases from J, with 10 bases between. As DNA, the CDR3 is TGTGCCAGCAGCTTAGAACAGGGCGGGCAGTACTTC. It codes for CASSLEQGGQYF.

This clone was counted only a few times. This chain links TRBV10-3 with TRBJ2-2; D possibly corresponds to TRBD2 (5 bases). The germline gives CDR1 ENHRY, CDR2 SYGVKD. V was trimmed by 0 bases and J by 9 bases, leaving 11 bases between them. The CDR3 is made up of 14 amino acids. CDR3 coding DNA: TGTGCCATCAGTGAGTCGACCGGGATACGGGAGCTGTTTTTT. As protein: CAISESTGIRELFF.

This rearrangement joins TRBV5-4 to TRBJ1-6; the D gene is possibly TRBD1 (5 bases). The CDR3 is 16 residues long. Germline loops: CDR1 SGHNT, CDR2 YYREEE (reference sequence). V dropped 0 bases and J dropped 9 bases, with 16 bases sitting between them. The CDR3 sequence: CASSLAAVGGSSPLHF. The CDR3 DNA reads TGTGCCAGCAGCTTGGCGGCCGTCGGGGGGTCTTCACCCCTCCACTTT.

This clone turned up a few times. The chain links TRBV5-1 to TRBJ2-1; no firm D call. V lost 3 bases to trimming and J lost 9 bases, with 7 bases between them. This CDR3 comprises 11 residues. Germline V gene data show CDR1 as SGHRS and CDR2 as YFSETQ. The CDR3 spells CASSSSGEQFF. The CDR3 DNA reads TGCGCCAGCAGCTCCTCGGGTGAGCAGTTCTTC.

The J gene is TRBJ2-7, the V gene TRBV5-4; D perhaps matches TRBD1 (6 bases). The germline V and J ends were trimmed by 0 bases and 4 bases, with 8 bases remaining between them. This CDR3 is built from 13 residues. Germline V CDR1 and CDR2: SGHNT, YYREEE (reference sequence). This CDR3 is CASSLDRVYEQYF. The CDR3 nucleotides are TGTGCCAGCAGCTTGGACAGGGTTTACGAGCAGTACTTC.

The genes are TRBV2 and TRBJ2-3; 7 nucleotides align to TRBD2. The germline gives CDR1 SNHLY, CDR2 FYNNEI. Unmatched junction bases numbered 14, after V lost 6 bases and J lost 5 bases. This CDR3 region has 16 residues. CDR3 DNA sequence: TGTGCCAGCAGGAGGGAATTTGGAACGGGGGGAGATACGCAGTATTTT. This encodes CASRREFGTGGDTQYF.

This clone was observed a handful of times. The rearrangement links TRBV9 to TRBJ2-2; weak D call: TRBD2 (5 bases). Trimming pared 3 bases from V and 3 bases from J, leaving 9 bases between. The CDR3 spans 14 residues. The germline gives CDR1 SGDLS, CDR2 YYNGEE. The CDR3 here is CASSGRTDTGELFF. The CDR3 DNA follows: TGTGCCAGCAGCGGGAGGACGGACACCGGGGAGCTGTTTTTT.